The 9 T cell receptor beta chains presented below share a single source sample, sequenced in a study of technical replicates of blood from a handful of donors (dated by TCRdb to between 2016 and 2019). Library creation used the immunoSEQ multiplex PCR assay. This immuneACCESS table, as held by TCRdb, lists in-frame sequences with V and J called but not all clones. Of the missing ones, under half trace to an unresolved V gene in checked studies; the others have no known cause. The sample includes tens of thousands of clones, with roughly 94% observed a single time. Together, the top ten hold under 0.3% of the sample. What was sequenced was T cells isolated from PBMCs. The receptors derive from a human donor in good health.

The gene calls are TRBV7-9 and TRBJ1-6, with D possibly matching TRBD1 (5 bases). CDR3 size: 14 residues. V was cut by 1 base and J by 10 bases, with 11 bases left in between. Germline V CDR1 and CDR2: SEHNR, FQNEAQ (reference sequence). The DNA of the CDR3 is TGTGCCAGCAGCTTAGTCCAGGGAAAGTCACCCCTCCACTTT. Its protein is CASSLVQGKSPLHF.

The rearrangement joins TRBV5-1 to TRBJ1-1; D remains ambiguous. Trimming left V 3 bases short and J 2 bases short, with 5 bases between. The CDR3 runs to 12 residues. The V gene's germline CDR1 is SGHRS and CDR2 YFSETQ. The DNA for the CDR3 is TGCGCCAGCAGCTCTTCCAACACTGAAGCTTTCTTT. It codes for CASSSSNTEAFF.

This chain uses TRBV18 with TRBJ2-2; 15 nucleotides align to TRBD2. V trimming: 3 bases; J trimming: 4 bases; junction bases outside the gene matches: 15. Germline V lookup: CDR1 KGHSH, CDR2 LQKENI. This CDR3 contains 21 residues. CDR3 residues: CASSPLTRTSGRADGTGELFF. In DNA form, the CDR3 reads TGTGCCAGCTCACCCTTGACTAGGACTAGCGGGAGGGCCGACGGCACCGGGGAGCTGTTTTTT.

The rearrangement links TRBV5-1 to TRBJ2-3; 13 nucleotides match TRBD2. CDR3 size: 17 residues. Germline V gene data show CDR1 as SGHRS and CDR2 as YFSETQ. With 4 bases clipped from V and 5 bases from J, the junction kept 10 bases outside the gene matches. The CDR3 DNA reads as TGCGCCAGCAGCAAACTGACTAGCGGGAGGCCCGAAGATACGCAGTATTTT. Translating gives CASSKLTSGRPEDTQYF.

This chain links TRBV29-1 with TRBJ2-1; weak D call: TRBD1 (6 bases). The CDR3 is 14 amino acids. V lost 5 bases to trimming and J lost 5 bases, with 16 bases between them. From germline, CDR1 is SQVTM and CDR2 ANQGSEA. This chain's CDR3 is CSVWFSGANNEQFF. For the CDR3, the DNA is TGCAGCGTTTGGTTTTCAGGGGCTAACAATGAGCAGTTCTTC.

The V gene is TRBV6-1, the J gene TRBJ1-2; D remains unclear. The CDR3 has 11 residues. The V end was cut by 7 bases, the J end by 3 bases, with 6 bases between. Germline values: CDR1 MNHNS, CDR2 SASEGT. CDR3 sequence (DNA): TGTGCCAGCACTCTCTACTATGGCTACACCTTC. Protein product: CASTLYYGYTF.

The rearrangement joins TRBV2 to TRBJ1-2; D is undetermined. The CDR3 runs to 14 residues. V gave up 6 bases and J gave up 4 bases, with 15 bases separating them. Germline V gene lookup returns CDR1 SNHLY and CDR2 FYNNEI. CDR3 DNA sequence: TGTGCCAGCAGGGCCGGTTTGAGGGTCTATGGCTACACCTTC. It is translated as CASRAGLRVYGYTF.

V gene TRBV28 combines with J gene TRBJ1-1; 12 bases fit TRBD1. Germline V gives CDR1 MDHEN, CDR2 SYDVKM. The junction had 7 bases not matched to a gene; V was cut back by 1 base and J by 4 bases. The CDR3 loop spans 17 amino acids. CDR3 region: CASSLFGTGGRGTEAFF. The CDR3 bases are TGTGCCAGCAGTTTATTCGGGACAGGGGGCCGGGGCACTGAAGCTTTCTTT. Drawing the rest from reference TRBV28 and TRBJ1-1, the complete variable domain is DVKVTQSSRYLVKRTGEKVFLECVQDMDHENMFWYRQDPGLGLRLIYFSYDVKMKEKGDIPEGYSVSREKKERFSLILESASTNQTSMYLCASSLFGTGGRGTEAFFGQGTRLTVV.

The chain combines TRBV13 with TRBJ2-7; 9 nucleotides line up with TRBD1. J was trimmed by 6 bases and V by 5 bases; bases with no gene match: 8. The length of the CDR3 is 14 residues. Looked up from germline, CDR1 is PRHDT and CDR2 is FYEKMQ (reference sequence). The CDR3 region has the DNA TGTGCCAGCAGCACGGGGGACAGGGTCTCCGAGCAGTACTTC. This sequence encodes CASSTGDRVSEQYF.